This TCR beta chain was sequenced in a study of T cells in Graves' hyperthyroidism and ophthalmopathy. The ends were cut back, 8 bases at V and 5 bases at J, with 15 bases in the middle. The length of the CDR3 is 13 residues. The germline V gene has CDR1 MNHEY and CDR2 SMNVEV (reference sequence). This clonotype was recorded at least ten times. The antigen remains unidentified. The study's findings and limits: Onset of ophthalmopathy came a median 6.5 months after the model predicted it. In blood, most of the thyroid clonotypes expanded above 0.001 were also present. Stable hyperthyroidism was told apart from ophthalmopathy by a model built on 13 V-J features.

TCR beta CDR3 region amplification was performed from RNA transcripts. First-round RT-PCR with HTBI primers amplified the TCR CDR3 region. TCRdb passed the multiplex PCR reads through MiXCR, listing each CDR3 protein once. The table shows around 250,000 distinct CDR3 sequences, with roughly 15% occurring only once. The material sequenced was blood. This clonotype originated in a woman between 40 and 55 years old with Graves' hyperthyroidism that later progressed to Graves' ophthalmopathy. The genes are TRBV27 and TRBJ1-1; D ambiguous. DNA for the CDR3: TGTGCCAGCTCTAGGTCGGGGTGGACTGAAGCTTTCTTT. Translating gives CASSRSGWTEAFF.